This TCR beta chain was identified in a study of vaccination and CD4 T cells after COVID-19 (dated by TCRdb to the early 2020s). In terms of the full investigation: Every convalescent patient had a positive nasal swab PCR test for SARS-CoV-2, with mild disease in roughly nine patients and severe disease in one. Culture stimuli were overlapping spike peptide pools from SARS-CoV-2 and from the common cold coronaviruses HCoV-NL63, HCoV-OC43 and HCoV-229E. The convalescent cohort included six males and four females, with two Hispanic individuals, seven Caucasians, two Asians and one multiracial person. Post-vaccine blood samples were obtained a median of around 74 days after the second vaccine dose, with a range of about 12 to 241 days. In over 8 COVID-19 convalescent patients and a handful of infection-naive healthy vaccine recipients, researchers compared the spike-specific CD4+ TCR repertoire from before mRNA vaccination with the repertoire from after. Post-COVID blood samples were collected from convalescent patients a median of about 92 days after diagnosis, with a range of about 30 to 170 days. Participants received two doses of either the Pfizer-BioNTech BNT162b2 vaccine (n=8) or the Moderna mRNA-1273 vaccine (n=2). Control cultures received a CEFX viral epitope pool as the positive control, an HIV-1 Nef peptide pool as the negative control, or no peptide.

This sample's treatment or condition label indicates: roughly 11-day PBMC culture with coronavirus spike peptide pools or control peptides (ViraFEST assay). The ViraFEST assay was used in the study, in which antigen-specific T cells were expanded with peptide pools and expanded clonotypes were subsequently identified by TCR sequencing. The positive SARS-CoV-2 PCR tests of the convalescent patients were dated from March to December 2020, before the Alpha, Beta and Delta variants emerged in the United States. Each well held 2.2 million or so PBMCs cultured with approximately 9.2 ug/ml peptide pools in IMDM containing around 5% human AB serum and roughly 9.3 IU/ml IL-2. On days 3 and 7, half of the culture medium was replaced with fresh IL-2-containing medium. After 10 days of culture, CD4+ T cells were isolated by negative selection using the EasySep CD4+ T cell isolation kit. Ficoll-Paque Plus gradient centrifugation was used to isolate PBMCs from whole blood, and the isolated PBMCs were then either used fresh or cryopreserved at -140C. In general, triplicate wells were set up for every culture condition.

Study-level results and caveats: In convalescent patients, nearly all vaccine-specific clones (304 of 307) were found to be mono-reactive for SARS-CoV-2 spike rather than cross-reactive with common cold coronaviruses. Among convalescent patients, a median about 86% of the SARS-CoV-2-reactive clones seen after vaccination appeared only after vaccination, which suggests priming specific to the vaccine. Although the median number of SARS-CoV-2-reactive clonotypes went up from roughly 19 after infection to 30 to 45 after vaccination, the increase was not significant. The study included relatively few convalescent patients and did not analyze early timepoints after natural infection.

Libraries were made using PCR. DNA from cultured CD4+ T cells was subjected to TCR sequencing with the Oncomine TCR Beta short-read assay at the Johns Hopkins FTIC core. The QIAamp micro DNA kit was used to extract genomic DNA from the cultured CD4+ T cells. Oncomine TCR Beta libraries made from cultured CD4+ T cells were pooled using unique dual indexes and sequenced on an Illumina iSeq 100. Turning to the authors' computational methods: Non-productive sequences were removed, and CDR3s not starting with C, not ending with F or W, or shorter than 7 amino acids were discarded. The MANAFEST web application was used to identify antigen-specific clonotypes by comparing peptide-stimulated wells against reference wells and other culture wells. Positive clones required FDR below 0.05, an odds ratio above 5, and productive frequency above 0.1% in at least two of three replicate wells. A clonotype was classed as cross-reactive if the clonotype showed significant expansion both in SARS-CoV-2 spike wells and in at least one common cold coronavirus spike condition. Similarity between CDR3 sequences was evaluated in R version 3.6.1 using Levenshtein distances (stringdist) and unrooted phylogenetic trees (ape). TCRdb trimmed the raw reads at Q25, called clones with MiXCR and kept productive beta chains. Under each unique CDR3 protein, matching rows form one entry showing the most common genes and DNA. TCRdb's processing, not the authors' own work, is the source of the V and J calls. This sample is represented by around 15,000 distinct CDR3 sequences; 55% to 75% of them were singletons. The ten biggest clones cover about 10% of the sample.

This clonotype has only a few counts. Which antigen it targets is not known. No clone much larger than this one lies a single base away; base qualities are absent. According to the germline V gene, CDR1 reads MNHNS and CDR2 reads SASEGT. The CDR3 covers 14 residues, taking in both the cysteine and the phenylalanine. Solely the CDR3 DNA is kept, with 42 bases framed from the first base. Trimming takes 5 bases from V and 2 bases from J, and the germline ends sit 10 bases apart. The V and J genes are TRBV6-1 and TRBJ1-5; the D gene identity is not certain. The sample taken for sequencing was CD4+ T cells from blood, cultured in vitro. The source of this sequence is a human donor who had recovered from COVID-19. The DNA sequence is given as TGTGCCAGCAGTCCCACCTGGGGCAATCAGCCCCAGCATTTT. Its product reads: CASSPTWGNQPQHF.